The T cell receptor (beta chain) under discussion was sequenced for a study of tumor-infiltrating lymphocytes in primary liver carcinoma. Study results and limitations: Against blood, tumors held a significantly higher top-250-clone fraction (p = 0.039).

The V gene's germline CDR1 is MNHNS and CDR2 SASEGT. This CDR3 region has 13 residues. V lost 3 bases and J 5 bases, leaving 8 bases between the germline ends. TCR beta cDNA was reverse-transcribed from 500 ng of total RNA. The reaction used a constant-region primer and ProtoScript II reverse transcriptase. Nested multiplex PCR, run for three rounds with slightly modified ARM-PCR, yielded TCR beta libraries. For around 9 cycles apiece, the opening two PCR rounds ran with TRBV1-TRBV30 forward primers and a C-beta reverse primer. In TCRdb, the multiplex PCR reads were re-called with MiXCR into one record per CDR3 protein. Altogether 310,000 or so distinct CDR3 sequences are present, 50% to 60% being singletons, with the ten largest covering approximately 15%. Unsorted whole blood yielded the blood RNA, and germline DNA was also extracted. As regards this clonotype: Its antigen is still unknown.

The J gene is TRBJ1-3, the V gene TRBV6-1, with D hard to call. Input material: peripheral blood. The TCR comes from a woman aged 30 to 39 with primary liver carcinoma and hepatitis B virus infection. CDR3 sequence (DNA): TGTGCCAGCAGTGAGGGCGGACGAAACACCATATATTTT. Protein product: CASSEGGRNTIYF.